This T cell receptor (beta chain) was sequenced for a study of cytomegalovirus exposure and HLA in healthy donors. Germline CDR1 reads LGHNA; CDR2 reads YNFKEQ. CDR3 length: 17 residues. J gave up 7 bases and V 3 bases, and 15 bases lay outside the gene matches. Clones were read by immunoSEQ multiplex PCR, and TCRdb kept only the in-frame ones, dropping some. The sample shows 160,000 or so clones, roughly 86% of them seen only once. The chain links TRBV4-2 to TRBJ2-1; 7 nucleotides match TRBD1. This sequence was found in a man aged 18 to 29 in good health and CMV-seropositive. Material for sequencing was PBMCs. CDR3 loop: CASSHPFNRGEWNEQFF. For the CDR3, the DNA is TGTGCCAGCAGCCACCCGTTTAACAGGGGCGAGTGGAATGAGCAGTTCTTC.